Presented here are 29 T cell receptor beta chains from one specimen sequenced in a study of blood T cells in healthy people across ages. Combining a sample-barcoded 5' primer with a J-beta primer mix, a second PCR ran for 7 to 11 cycles. TCRdb reprocessed the 5' RACE reads via MiXCR and lists one record per CDR3 protein. The data hold around 800,000 distinct CDR3 sequences, with around half observed a single time. The material sequenced was blood. The origin of the receptors is an elderly man in good health.

The rearrangement joins TRBV3-1 to TRBJ2-7; 7 positions agree with TRBD1. V shed 1 base and J 1 base; nucleotides not matched to a gene: 4. In germline, CDR1 is LGHDT, CDR2 YNNKEL (reference sequence). The CDR3 extends over 15 amino acids. CDR3 protein: CASSQATGESYEQYF. The CDR3 DNA is TGTGCCAGCAGCCAAGCCACAGGGGAATCCTACGAGCAGTACTTC.

This clonotype appeared many times. This chain uses TRBV10-3 with TRBJ1-2; 7 nucleotides line up with TRBD1. From germline, CDR1 is ENHRY and CDR2 SYGVKD. V gave up 3 bases and J gave up 4 bases; unmatched junction bases: 5. The CDR3 covers 14 residues. CDR3 protein: CAISDTGASYGYTF. The CDR3 DNA reads as TGTGCCATCAGTGATACAGGGGCTTCCTATGGCTACACCTTC.

As concerns this clonotype: One junction end disagrees with the germline gene, perhaps due to a read error. The gene calls are TRBV5-1 and TRBJ2-1; D assignment may be TRBD1 or TRBD2 (5 bases each). Germline V CDR1 and CDR2: SGHRS, YFSETQ. CDR3 length: 16 amino acids. For the CDR3, the DNA is TGCGCCAGTAGCTGGCAGGCGGAGCCGGGGCACAATGAGCAGTTCTTC. As protein: CASSWQAEPGHNEQFF.

To note about this clonotype: One end of the junction is discordant with germline, which a read error may explain. The chain recombines TRBV7-8 with TRBJ2-1; D remains ambiguous. Germline V CDR1 and CDR2: SGHVS, FQNEAQ. The CDR3 extends over 14 amino acids. The CDR3 sequence is CASSLALSYSEQFF. The CDR3, as DNA: TGTGCCAGCAGCTTAGCGCTCAGTTACAGTGAGCAGTTCTTC.

To note about this clonotype: Possible read error: a much larger clone is one base away. The chain carries TRBV9 and TRBJ2-1; 13 positions match TRBD2. The CDR3 spans 15 residues. The V gene's germline CDR1 is SGDLS and CDR2 YYNGEE. CDR3 coding DNA: TGTGTCAGCAGCGGAACTAGCGGGAGGGCCAATGAGCAGTTCTTC. Its protein product is CVSSGTSGRANEQFF.

In its sample, this clonotype was seen a few times. The V call is TRBV25-1, the J call TRBJ2-1; D is unclear. V shed 6 bases and J shed 3 bases, with 9 bases lying between them. Germline CDR1 reads MGHDK; CDR2 reads SYGVNS. This CDR3 has 13 residues. The CDR3, as DNA: TGTGCCAGCAGCGATTCAGTCTACAATGAGCAGTTCTTC. Encoded protein: CASSDSVYNEQFF.

This clonotype was observed many times. The chain links TRBV11-3 to TRBJ2-3; 7 bases are a match to TRBD1. Germline trimming cut 4 bases from V and 0 bases from J; bases unmatched to any gene: 4. CDR1 is SGHNT and CDR2 is YENEEA in the germline V gene. This CDR3 has 15 residues. CDR3 protein: CASSYGTASTDTQYF. The CDR3 DNA sequence: TGTGCCAGCAGCTACGGGACAGCTAGCACAGATACGCAGTATTTT.

The V gene is TRBV7-6, the J gene TRBJ1-1; no firm D call. Germline CDR1 reads SGHVS; CDR2 reads FNYEAQ. This CDR3 has 12 amino acids. Between the trimmed V and J ends, which lost 4 bases and 5 bases, there was a span of 8 bases. CDR3 region: CASSSERTEAFF. The DNA of the CDR3 is TGTGCCAGCAGCTCAGAACGGACTGAAGCTTTCTTT.

The V and J genes are TRBV12-3 or TRBV12-4 and TRBJ2-1; D uncertain. The V end was cut by 9 bases, the J end by 7 bases, with 22 bases between. This CDR3 region has 15 residues. This chain's CDR3 is CASRNDRPLGNEQFF. The DNA for the CDR3 is TGTGCCAGTCGTAACGACCGACCGTTAGGAAATGAGCAGTTCTTC.

The chain joins TRBV20-1 to TRBJ2-5; TRBD1 is a possible D gene (6 bases). CDR3 length equals 12 residues. Between the trimmed V and J ends, which lost 5 bases and 5 bases, there was a span of 12 bases. The germline V gene has CDR1 DFQATT and CDR2 SNEGSKA (reference sequence). CDR3 bases: TGCAGTGCTTCACAAACAGGGGAGACCCAGTACTTC. Translation gives CSASQTGETQYF.

This clonotype was seen only a few times. The rearrangement links TRBV20-1 to TRBJ2-4; the match to TRBD2 covers 7 bases. CDR3 length: 14 residues. Germline CDR1 and CDR2: DFQATT and SNEGSKA (reference sequence). The trim removed 5 bases at V and 6 bases at J, leaving 10 bases unmatched. CDR3 DNA sequence: TGCAGTGCTCAAACCCTAGCGGAGGTAAACATTCAGTACTTC. It is translated as CSAQTLAEVNIQYF.

Ten or more counts support this clonotype. This chain links TRBV2 with TRBJ2-3, with TRBD2 matching 10 bases. This CDR3 spans 16 amino acids. Unmatched junction bases numbered 8, after V lost 6 bases and J lost 2 bases. Germline lookup yields CDR1 SNHLY and CDR2 FYNNEI. The CDR3 loop reads CASRTGTSANTDTQYF. The CDR3 DNA sequence: TGTGCCAGCAGAACTGGGACTAGCGCTAACACAGATACGCAGTATTTT. Variable domain in full (rest from reference TRBV2 and TRBJ2-3): EPEVTQTPSHQVTQMGQEVILRCVPISNHLYFYWYRQILGQKVEFLVSFYNNEISEKSEIFDDQFSVERPDGSNFTLKIRSTKLEDSAMYFCASRTGTSANTDTQYFGPGTRLTVL.

This clonotype was seen a few times. The rearrangement uses TRBV30 and TRBJ2-7; 9 nucleotides align to TRBD2. The germline CDR1 and CDR2 sequences are GTSNPN and SVGIG (reference sequence). With V trimmed by 5 bases and J by 2 bases, 7 bases remained unmatched. CDR3 length: 14 amino acids. The CDR3 sequence is CAWDASGNTYEQYF. The CDR3 DNA sequence: TGTGCCTGGGACGCTAGCGGGAACACCTACGAGCAGTACTTC.

The chain carries TRBV5-1 and TRBJ2-3; the D is unclear. The V end was cut by 6 bases, the J end by 3 bases, with 14 bases between. This CDR3 contains 14 residues. Looked up from germline, CDR1 is SGHRS and CDR2 is YFSETQ. This CDR3 reads CASNGHFGTDTQYF. DNA of the CDR3: TGCGCCAGCAACGGGCATTTCGGGACAGATACGCAGTATTTT.

This clonotype has only one observation. V gene TRBV29-1 combines with J gene TRBJ2-5; 7 bases map to TRBD1. The V segment lost 7 bases and the J segment 2 bases; nucleotides outside the gene matches: 4. The CDR3 spans 12 residues. Germline V gene sequence: CDR1 SQVTM, CDR2 ANQGSEA. CDR3: CSGGDRQETQYF. The CDR3 DNA sequence: TGCAGCGGTGGGGACAGACAAGAGACCCAGTACTTC.

This clonotype was observed a few times. The chain joins TRBV20-1 to TRBJ2-1; TRBD2 agrees at 10 bases. V lost 3 bases to trimming and J lost 1 base; unmatched junction nucleotides: 12. Germline assignment: CDR1 DFQATT and CDR2 SNEGSKA (reference sequence). CDR3 size: 18 residues. The CDR3 DNA follows: TGCAGTGCTAGTTTTCCCCTAGCGGGGGCTATATCCTACAATGAGCAGTTCTTC. This translates into CSASFPLAGAISYNEQFF.

At least ten counts were recorded for this clonotype. The chain employs TRBV29-1 and TRBJ2-7; 7 bases are a match to TRBD1. The trim removed 6 bases at V and 0 bases at J, leaving 5 bases unmatched. The length of the CDR3 is 13 residues. CDR1 SQVTM and CDR2 ANQGSEA come from the germline V gene. CDR3 region: CSVERDSSYEQYF. CDR3 nucleotides: TGCAGCGTGGAGAGGGACAGCTCCTACGAGCAGTACTTC.

About this clonotype: A much larger clone differs by one base, so this may be a read error. This sequence joins TRBV5-1 and TRBJ2-1; D is unresolved. The germline gives CDR1 SGHRS, CDR2 YFSETQ. CDR3 length equals 13 residues. V dropped 2 bases and J dropped 8 bases, with 11 bases sitting between them. Here the CDR3 reads CASSFRLYDEQFF. CDR3 nucleotides: TGCGCCAGCAGCTTCCGGCTGTACGATGAGCAGTTCTTC.

The chain couples TRBV12-3 or TRBV12-4 to TRBJ2-5, with 7 bases lining up with TRBD1. With 6 bases clipped from V and 11 bases from J, the junction kept 21 bases outside the gene matches. This CDR3 has 16 residues. The CDR3 nucleotides are TGTGCCAGCAGCCCCGGGACAGAATTCGACACCAATGAGCAGTACTTC. Translation gives CASSPGTEFDTNEQYF.

J is TRBJ2-5 and V is TRBV4-2; 10 bases are a match to TRBD2. J was trimmed by 5 bases and V by 0 bases; bases with no gene match: 9. The CDR3 is 17 amino acids. In germline, CDR1 is LGHNA, CDR2 YNFKEQ. The DNA for the CDR3 is TGTGCCAGCAGCCAAGATTCTAGCGGGAGCCTTTATGAGACCCAGTACTTC. Encoded protein: CASSQDSSGSLYETQYF.

CDR3 amino acids: CASSYSNIRVQETQYF. CDR3 coding DNA: TGTGCCAGCAGTTACTCGAATATCCGGGTTCAAGAGACCCAGTACTTC. The V call is TRBV6-6, the J call TRBJ2-5; the D is unclear. The CDR3 is 16 amino acids. Trimming stripped 0 bases from V and 2 bases from J, with 13 bases between. CDR1 MNHNY and CDR2 SVGAGI come from the germline V gene (reference sequence).

This clonotype was seen more than once but under ten times. The chain combines TRBV12-3 or TRBV12-4 with TRBJ2-3, with 14 nucleotides matching TRBD2. The V segment lost 5 bases and the J segment 2 bases; nucleotides outside the gene matches: 12. CDR3 size: 19 residues. The CDR3 DNA follows: TGTGCCAGCAGTCCCGGACTAGCGGGAGGTTTGACTTCCACAGATACGCAGTATTTT. Translated, it gives CASSPGLAGGLTSTDTQYF.

V and J are TRBV7-2 and TRBJ2-5, with 7 bases fitting TRBD2. Germline V gene sequence: CDR1 SGHTA, CDR2 FQGNSA. J was trimmed by 5 bases and V by 1 base; bases with no gene match: 7. This CDR3 comprises 15 residues. CDR3 DNA: TGTGCCAGCAGCTTAGTGGCGGGAGTTAGTGAGACCCAGTACTTC. It codes for CASSLVAGVSETQYF.

The V gene is TRBV5-1, the J gene TRBJ2-5; TRBD1 matches 10 bases. The ends lost 4 bases at V and 4 bases at J; junction bases unmatched: 7. The germline V gene encodes CDR1 SGHRS and CDR2 YFSETQ. CDR3 size: 15 residues. The CDR3 loop reads CASSIRQGALETQYF. The CDR3 coding sequence is TGCGCCAGCAGCATAAGACAGGGGGCATTAGAGACCCAGTACTTC.

This clonotype was observed a single time. The chain employs TRBV5-5 and TRBJ1-1; unclear D gene. V shed 0 bases and J shed 3 bases, with 9 bases lying between them. In germline, CDR1 is SGHKS, CDR2 YYEKEE (reference sequence). This CDR3 has 14 residues. The CDR3 nucleotides are TGTGCCAGCAGCTTGGTACCCGGGTACACTGAAGCTTTCTTT. It specifies CASSLVPGYTEAFF.

J is TRBJ2-1 and V is TRBV20-1, with 15 bases that match TRBD2. The length of the CDR3 is 17 residues. V trimming: 3 bases; J trimming: 5 bases; junction bases outside the gene matches: 8. From germline, CDR1 is DFQATT and CDR2 SNEGSKA (reference sequence). The CDR3 bases are TGCAGTGCTAGTGGACTAGCGGGAGGGCCGATGAACAATGAGCAGTTCTTC. This encodes CSASGLAGGPMNNEQFF.

The V call is TRBV5-1, the J call TRBJ2-5, with D possibly being TRBD2 (6 bases). Germline assignment: CDR1 SGHRS and CDR2 YFSETQ. There are 14 residues in the CDR3. The V end was cut by 1 base, the J end by 5 bases, with 12 bases between. CDR3 in DNA: TGCGCCAGCAGCTTGAGTCGGGAGAGGGAGACCCAGTACTTC. This codes for CASSLSRERETQYF. Together with reference TRBV5-1 and TRBJ2-5, the CDR3 gives the full variable domain: KAGVTQTPRYLIKTRGQQVTLSCSPISGHRSVSWYQQTPGQGLQFLFEYFSETQRNKGNFPGRFSGRQFSNSRSEMNVSTLELGDSALYLCASSLSRERETQYFGPGTRLLVL.

The chain joins TRBV20-1 to TRBJ2-7, with D possibly matching TRBD1 (5 bases). V was clipped by 0 bases and J by 3 bases, with 18 bases between them. CDR1 and CDR2 (germline): DFQATT, SNEGSKA (reference sequence). There are 16 residues in the CDR3. CDR3 nucleotides: TGCAGTGCTAGAGATCATCAGGGCAGGAAAATCTACGAGCAGTACTTC. It codes for CSARDHQGRKIYEQYF.

The V call is TRBV12-3 or TRBV12-4, the J call TRBJ1-2, with 7 bases matching TRBD1. Trimming removed 6 bases from V and 5 bases from J; junction bases left unmatched: 6. The CDR3 has 13 amino acids. The CDR3 DNA reads as TGTGCCAGCAGCAGGGGGACAGAGTATGGCTACACCTTC. Translating gives CASSRGTEYGYTF.